These 5 T cell receptor beta chains came from one sample sequenced in a study of T cell repertoires in cytomegalovirus infection. TCRdb analysed the reads with MiXCR anew, one entry per CDR3 protein. This table holds 200,000 to 300,000 distinct CDR3 sequences, around 6.4% found once. Sequenced material: PBMCs. These TCRs come from a human donor in good health (CMV status not recorded). Some clones in this sample may be carry-over from other donors' samples.

This clonotype has at least ten counts. The chain links TRBV6-2 or TRBV6-3 to TRBJ2-1, with D perhaps matching TRBD2 (5 bases). CDR3 length: 12 amino acids. Germline assignment: CDR1 MNHEY and CDR2 SVGEGT. Trimming cost V 6 bases and J 8 bases, with 11 bases left between them. The DNA for the CDR3 is TGTGCCAGCAGGGACTGGGCGCATGAGCAGTTCTTC. Translation gives CASRDWAHEQFF.

This clonotype has ten or more counts. This chain joins TRBV9 and TRBJ2-1; 10 bases map to TRBD2. V shed 5 bases and J 8 bases; nucleotides not matched to a gene: 7. Germline V lookup: CDR1 SGDLS, CDR2 YYNGEE. This CDR3 has 14 amino acids. CDR3 DNA sequence: TGTGCCAGCAGTCAAAGGACTAGCGGAGATGAGCAGTTCTTC. As protein: CASSQRTSGDEQFF.

This clonotype was found many times. The rearrangement uses TRBV7-2 and TRBJ2-5; D call uncertain. CDR3 size: 15 residues. Trimming took 5 bases from V and 4 from J, leaving 17 bases between them. Germline V gene sequence: CDR1 SGHTA, CDR2 FQGNSA. CDR3 region: CASSLRTVRGETQYF. The CDR3 coding sequence is TGTGCCAGCAGCCTAAGAACAGTCCGAGGAGAGACCCAGTACTTC.

Worth noting for this clonotype: Just one base apart from a much larger clone, this may be a read error. V usage is TRBV28 and J usage is TRBJ1-2; 7 bases match TRBD1. The CDR3 length is 15 residues. The germline V gene has CDR1 MDHEN and CDR2 SYDVKM. CDR3 amino acids: CASSRTGQPNYGYAF. The CDR3 coding sequence is TGTGCCAGCAGCCGGACGGGACAGCCTAACTATGGCTACGCCTTC.

This clonotype appeared many times. This chain joins TRBV29-1 and TRBJ2-5; TRBD1 is a possible D gene (5 bases). CDR3 length equals 13 residues. Trimming stripped 4 bases from V and 2 bases from J, with 11 bases between. Per the germline V gene, CDR1 is SQVTM and CDR2 is ANQGSEA. The CDR3 sequence: CSVGKTVQETQYF. CDR3 bases: TGCAGCGTTGGAAAGACAGTACAAGAGACCCAGTACTTC.